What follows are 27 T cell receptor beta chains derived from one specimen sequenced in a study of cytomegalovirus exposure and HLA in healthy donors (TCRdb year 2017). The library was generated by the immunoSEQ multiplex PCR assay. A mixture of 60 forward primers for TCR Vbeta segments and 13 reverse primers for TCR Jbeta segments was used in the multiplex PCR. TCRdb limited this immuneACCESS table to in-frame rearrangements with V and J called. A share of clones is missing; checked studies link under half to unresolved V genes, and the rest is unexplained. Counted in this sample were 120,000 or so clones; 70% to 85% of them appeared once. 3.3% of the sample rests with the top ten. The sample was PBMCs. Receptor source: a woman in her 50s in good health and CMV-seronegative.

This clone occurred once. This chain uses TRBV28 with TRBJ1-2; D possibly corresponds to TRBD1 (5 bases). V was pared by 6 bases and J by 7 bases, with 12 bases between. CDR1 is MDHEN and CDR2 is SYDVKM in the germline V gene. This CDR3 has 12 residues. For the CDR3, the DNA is TGTGCCAGCAGGCCCGGGGGAGTTGGCTACACCTTC. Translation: CASRPGGVGYTF.

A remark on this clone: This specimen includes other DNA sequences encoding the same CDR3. Written as DNA, the CDR3 is TGTGCCAGCAGCTTAGCGTCGGCACGGGATCAGCCCCAGCATTTT. It yields the protein CASSLASARDQPQHF. The genes are TRBV7-2 and TRBJ1-5; unclear D gene. V shed 0 bases and J shed 5 bases, with 11 bases lying between them. Germline CDR1 reads SGHTA; CDR2 reads FQGNSA. CDR3 size: 15 residues.

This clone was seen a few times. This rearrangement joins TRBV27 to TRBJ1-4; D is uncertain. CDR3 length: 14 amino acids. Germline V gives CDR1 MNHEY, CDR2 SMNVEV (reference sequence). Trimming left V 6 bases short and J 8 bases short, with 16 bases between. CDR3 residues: CASSRAGVGEKLFF. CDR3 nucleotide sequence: TGTGCCAGCAGCCGGGCGGGAGTAGGCGAAAAACTGTTTTTT.

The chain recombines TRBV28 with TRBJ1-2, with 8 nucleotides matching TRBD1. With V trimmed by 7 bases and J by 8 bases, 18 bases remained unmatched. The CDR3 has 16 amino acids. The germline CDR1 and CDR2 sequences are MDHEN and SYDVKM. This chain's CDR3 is CASMGQDNPHYSGYTF. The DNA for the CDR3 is TGTGCCAGCATGGGACAGGACAACCCCCACTACTCAGGCTACACCTTC.

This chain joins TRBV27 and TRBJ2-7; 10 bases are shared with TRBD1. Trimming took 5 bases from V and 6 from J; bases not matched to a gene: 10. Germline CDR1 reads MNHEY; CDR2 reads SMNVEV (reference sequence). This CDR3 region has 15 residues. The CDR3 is CASSPLGQGLREQYF. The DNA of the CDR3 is TGTGCCAGCAGTCCTTTGGGACAGGGGCTCCGCGAGCAGTACTTC.

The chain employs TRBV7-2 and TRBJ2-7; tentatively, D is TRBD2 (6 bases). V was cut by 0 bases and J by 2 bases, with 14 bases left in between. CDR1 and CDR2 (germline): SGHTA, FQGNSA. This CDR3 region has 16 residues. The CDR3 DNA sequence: TGTGCCAGCAGCTTAGCGCCACTAGCAAATACCTACGAGCAGTACTTC. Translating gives CASSLAPLANTYEQYF.

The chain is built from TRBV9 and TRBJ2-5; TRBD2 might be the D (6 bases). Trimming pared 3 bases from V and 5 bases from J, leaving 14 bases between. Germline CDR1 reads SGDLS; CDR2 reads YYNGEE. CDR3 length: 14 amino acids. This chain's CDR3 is CASSGETRTETQYF. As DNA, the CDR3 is TGTGCCAGCAGCGGAGAGACTAGAACGGAGACCCAGTACTTC.

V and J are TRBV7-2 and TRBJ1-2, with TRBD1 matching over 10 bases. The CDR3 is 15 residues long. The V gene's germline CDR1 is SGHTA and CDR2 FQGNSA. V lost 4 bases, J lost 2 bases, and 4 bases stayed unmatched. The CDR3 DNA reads TGTGCCAGCAGCTCACGACAGGGGGCCAACTATGGCTACACCTTC. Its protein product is CASSSRQGANYGYTF.

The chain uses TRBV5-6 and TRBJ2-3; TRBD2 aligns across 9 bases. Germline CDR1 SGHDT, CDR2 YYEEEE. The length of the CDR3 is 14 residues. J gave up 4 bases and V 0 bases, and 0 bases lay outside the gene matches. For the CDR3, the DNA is TGTGCCAGCAGCTTGGGACTAGCGGCAGATACGCAGTATTTT. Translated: CASSLGLAADTQYF.

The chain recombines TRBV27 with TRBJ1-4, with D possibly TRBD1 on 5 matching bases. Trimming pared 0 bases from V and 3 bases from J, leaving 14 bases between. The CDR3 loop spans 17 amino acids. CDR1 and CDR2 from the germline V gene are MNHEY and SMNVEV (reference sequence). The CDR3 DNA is TGTGCCAGCAGTTTATCGGCAGGGAAAGGGGCTAATGAAAAACTGTTTTTT. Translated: CASSLSAGKGANEKLFF.

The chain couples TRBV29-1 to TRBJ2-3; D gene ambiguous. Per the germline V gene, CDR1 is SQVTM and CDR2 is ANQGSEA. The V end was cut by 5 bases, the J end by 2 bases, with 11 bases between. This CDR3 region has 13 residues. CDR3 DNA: TGCAGCGTTAAAGGCCGGGTCACAGATACGCAGTATTTT. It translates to CSVKGRVTDTQYF.

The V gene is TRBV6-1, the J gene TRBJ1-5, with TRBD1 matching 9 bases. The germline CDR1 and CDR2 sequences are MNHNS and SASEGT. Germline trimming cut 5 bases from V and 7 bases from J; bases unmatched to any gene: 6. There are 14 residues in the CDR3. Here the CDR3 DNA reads TGTGCCAGCAGTCCAGACAGGGGGAGCCAGCCCCAGCATTTT. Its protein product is CASSPDRGSQPQHF.

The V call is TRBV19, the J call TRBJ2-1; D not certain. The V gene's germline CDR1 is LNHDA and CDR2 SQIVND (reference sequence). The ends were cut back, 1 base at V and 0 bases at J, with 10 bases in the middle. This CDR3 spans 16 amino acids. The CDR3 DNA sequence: TGTGCCAGTAGTATAGTTGGCGGAAGCTCCTACAATGAGCAGTTCTTC. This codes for CASSIVGGSSYNEQFF. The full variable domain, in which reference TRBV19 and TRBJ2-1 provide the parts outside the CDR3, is DGGITQSPKYLFRKEGQNVTLSCEQNLNHDAMYWYRQDPGQGLRLIYYSQIVNDFQKGDIAEGYSVSREKKESFPLTVTSAQKNPTAFYLCASSIVGGSSYNEQFFGPGTRLTVL.

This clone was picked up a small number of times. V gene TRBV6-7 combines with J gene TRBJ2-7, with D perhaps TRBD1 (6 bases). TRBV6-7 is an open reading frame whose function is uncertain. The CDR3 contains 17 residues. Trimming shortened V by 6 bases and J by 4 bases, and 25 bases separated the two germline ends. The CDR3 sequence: CASRYTSCQGIPYEQYF. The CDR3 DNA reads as TGTGCCAGCAGATATACGTCCTGCCAGGGGATACCATACGAGCAGTACTTC.

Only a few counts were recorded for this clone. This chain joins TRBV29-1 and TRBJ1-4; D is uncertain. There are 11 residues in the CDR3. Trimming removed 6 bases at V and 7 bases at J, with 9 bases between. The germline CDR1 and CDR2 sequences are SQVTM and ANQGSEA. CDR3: CSVGGREKLFF. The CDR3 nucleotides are TGCAGCGTCGGCGGTCGTGAAAAACTGTTTTTT.

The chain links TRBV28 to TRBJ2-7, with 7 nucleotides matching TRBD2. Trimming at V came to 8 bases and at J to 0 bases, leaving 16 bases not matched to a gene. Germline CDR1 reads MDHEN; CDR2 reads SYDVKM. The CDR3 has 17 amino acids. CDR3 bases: TGTGCCAGCCGATCGAAAGTTAGCGGGTTGGCCTCCTACGAGCAGTACTTC. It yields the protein CASRSKVSGLASYEQYF.

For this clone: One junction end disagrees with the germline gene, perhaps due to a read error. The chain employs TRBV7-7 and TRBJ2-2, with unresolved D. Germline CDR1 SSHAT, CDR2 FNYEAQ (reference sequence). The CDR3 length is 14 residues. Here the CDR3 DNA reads TGTGCTAGCAGCTTAACCAGGAACACCGGGGAGCTGTTTTTT. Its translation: CASSLTRNTGELFF.

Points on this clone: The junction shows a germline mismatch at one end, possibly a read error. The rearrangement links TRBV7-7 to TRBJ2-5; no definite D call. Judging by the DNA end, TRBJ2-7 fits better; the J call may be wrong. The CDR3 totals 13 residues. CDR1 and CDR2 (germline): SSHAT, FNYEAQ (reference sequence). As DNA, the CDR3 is TGTGCCAGCAGTTTAGGTACAGTTTACGAGCAGTACTTC. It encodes CASSLGTVYEQYF.

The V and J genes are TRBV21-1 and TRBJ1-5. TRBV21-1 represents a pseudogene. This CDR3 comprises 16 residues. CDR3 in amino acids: CASSPRGAQLNQPQHF. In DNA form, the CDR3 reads TGTGCCAGCAGTCCCCGGGGGGCACAGCTTAATCAGCCCCAGCATTTT.

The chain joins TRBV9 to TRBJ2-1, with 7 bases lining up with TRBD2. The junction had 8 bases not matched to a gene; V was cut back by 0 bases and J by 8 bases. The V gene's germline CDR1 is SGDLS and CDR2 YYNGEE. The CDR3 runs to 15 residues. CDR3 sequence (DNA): TGTGCCAGCAGCGTAGGGTCGGGAGGAGCCGATGAGCAGTTCTTC. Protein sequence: CASSVGSGGADEQFF.

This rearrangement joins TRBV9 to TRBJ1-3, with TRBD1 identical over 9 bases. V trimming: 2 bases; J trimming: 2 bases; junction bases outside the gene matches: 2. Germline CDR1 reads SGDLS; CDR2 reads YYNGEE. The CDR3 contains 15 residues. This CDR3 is CASSVTGGAGNTIYF. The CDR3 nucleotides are TGTGCCAGCAGCGTGACAGGGGGTGCTGGAAACACCATATATTTT.

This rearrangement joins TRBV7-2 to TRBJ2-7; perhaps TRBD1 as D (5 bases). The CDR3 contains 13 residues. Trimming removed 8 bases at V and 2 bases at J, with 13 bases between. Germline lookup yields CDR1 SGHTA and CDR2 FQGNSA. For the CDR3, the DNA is TGTGCCAGCCAGCTTAGCAGGGCCTACGAGCAGTACTTC. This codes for CASQLSRAYEQYF.

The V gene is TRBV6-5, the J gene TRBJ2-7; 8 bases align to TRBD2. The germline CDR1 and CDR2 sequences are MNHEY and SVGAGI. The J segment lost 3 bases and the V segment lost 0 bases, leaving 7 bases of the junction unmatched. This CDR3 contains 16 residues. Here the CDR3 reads CASSYSGSGSYYEQYF. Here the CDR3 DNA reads TGTGCCAGCAGTTACTCAGGGAGCGGGAGCTACTACGAGCAGTACTTC.

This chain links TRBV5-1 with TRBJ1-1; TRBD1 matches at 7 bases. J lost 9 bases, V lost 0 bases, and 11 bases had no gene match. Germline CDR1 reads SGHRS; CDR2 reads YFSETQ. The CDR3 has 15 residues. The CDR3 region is CASSLAAGTAPQAFF. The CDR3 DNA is TGCGCCAGCAGCTTGGCCGCCGGGACAGCACCCCAAGCTTTCTTT.

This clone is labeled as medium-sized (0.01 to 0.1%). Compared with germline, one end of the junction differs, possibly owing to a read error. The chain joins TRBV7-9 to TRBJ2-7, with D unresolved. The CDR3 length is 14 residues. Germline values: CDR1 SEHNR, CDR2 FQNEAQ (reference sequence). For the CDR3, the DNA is TGTTCCAGCAGCTTAGGTTCAGACACCTACGAGCAGTACTTC. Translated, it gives CSSSLGSDTYEQYF. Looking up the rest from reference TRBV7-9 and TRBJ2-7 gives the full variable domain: DTGVSQNPRHKITKRGQNVTFRCDPISEHNRLYWYRQTLGQGPEFLTYFQNEAQLEKSRLLSDRFSAERPKGSFSTLEIQRTEQGDSAMYLCSSSLGSDTYEQYFGPGTRLTVT.

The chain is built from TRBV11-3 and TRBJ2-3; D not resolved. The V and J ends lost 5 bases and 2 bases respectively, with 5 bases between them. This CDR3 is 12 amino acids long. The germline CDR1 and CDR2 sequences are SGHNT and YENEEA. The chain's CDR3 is CASSTTTDTQYF. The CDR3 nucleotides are TGTGCCAGCAGCACAACCACAGATACGCAGTATTTT.

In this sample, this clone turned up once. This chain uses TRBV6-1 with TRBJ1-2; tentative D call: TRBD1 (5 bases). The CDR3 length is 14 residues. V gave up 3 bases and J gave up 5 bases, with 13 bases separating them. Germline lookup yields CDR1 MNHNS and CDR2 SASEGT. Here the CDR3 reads CASSEASTEYGYTF. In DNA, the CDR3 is TGTGCCAGCAGTGAGGCCTCGACAGAATATGGCTACACCTTC.